This T cell receptor (beta chain) was captured in a study of OX40 agonist ivuxolimab in advanced cancers. Study in general: There were three patients with partial responses, one having hepatocellular carcinoma and two cutaneous melanoma.

Sequenced by immunoSEQ multiplex PCR; TCRdb stores in-frame clones only, minus some. The table lists about 99,000 clones, more than 95% of them singletons. Concerning this clone: Its target is unknown.

Trimming stripped 10 bases from V and 0 bases from J, with 12 bases between. Germline CDR1 reads SEHNR; CDR2 reads FQNEAQ (reference sequence). The length of the CDR3 is 13 residues. It was autoimmune disease history or systemic immunosuppression that excluded patients. Blood samples were obtained at baseline, cycle 4 day 1, and cycle 7 day 1. Findings and limits, study-wide: Both CD4+ and CD8+ T cell populations in blood had undergone clonal expansion by week 6 at 0.1 to 3.0 mg/kg.

V is TRBV7-9 and J is TRBJ2-5; the D is unclear. This receptor was identified in an adult with an advanced solid tumor such as melanoma, head and neck, liver or kidney cancer. This material consisted of CD4+ or CD8+ T cells sorted from blood, taken in a trial of the OX40 agonist ivuxolimab. The CDR3, as DNA: TGTGCCACCGAAGGTCAGGACCAAGAGACCCAGTACTTC. Encoded protein: CATEGQDQETQYF.